This T cell receptor (beta chain) came from a study of shared clonotypes between healthy human individuals. The CDR3 runs 12 residues. The germline V gene has CDR1 SQVTM and CDR2 ANQGSEA. V was shortened by 2 bases and J by 7 bases, with 8 bases between the two germline ends. Using immunoSEQ multiplex PCR, the repertoire was profiled, and TCRdb retains in-frame clones only, with some absent. The data contain 600,000 to 750,000 clones, around 91% of them singletons. The sequencing sample was made of memory CD8+ T cells from PBMCs. As for subset: CD45RO+ cells pooled with CCR7-negative TemRA cells. The clonotype comes from a man younger than 35 in good health. Some clones in this sample may be carry-over from other donors' samples. This chain connects TRBV29-1 to TRBJ2-2; D not resolved. CDR3: CSVEIGNGELFF. The CDR3 DNA sequence: TGCAGCGTTGAAATTGGAAACGGGGAGCTGTTTTTT.